These T cell receptor beta chains were read from a single sample in a study of blood T cell repertoires in COVID-19. Clones were read by immunoSEQ multiplex PCR, and TCRdb kept only the in-frame ones, dropping some. Of 250,000 to 350,000 clones listed, nearly 90% are singletons. The sequenced sample was PBMCs or T cells enriched from blood (not recorded which). These receptors all come from a woman younger than 35 with acute COVID-19. Each CDR3 is given with its conserved first and last residue. The D gene is left open where the match is weak. Expanded clones are given a class, and other clones once, few, many or no size at all.

D gene	clone size	V gene	J gene	CDR3 protein	CDR3 DNA
NA	few	TRBV28	TRBJ1-6	CASSRLVVHLHF	TGTGCCAGCAGTCGCTTAGTCGTCCACCTCCACTTT
TRBD1	NA	TRBV11-2	TRBJ1-1	CASSPWSGQVTTEAFF	TGTGCCAGCAGCCCGTGGTCTGGACAGGTAACGACTGAAGCTTTCTTT
NA	NA	TRBV18	TRBJ1-4	CASSPLTDEKLFF	TGTGCCAGCTCACCACTAACAGATGAAAAACTGTTTTTT
TRBD1	NA	TRBV13	TRBJ1-4	CASSFRGTGFEKLFF	TGTGCCAGCAGCTTTAGAGGGACAGGGTTCGAAAAACTGTTTTTT
NA	NA	TRBV28	TRBJ1-5	CASRPPQSNQPQHF	TGTGCCAGCAGACCTCCGCAGAGCAATCAGCCCCAGCATTTT
TRBD1	NA	TRBV24-1	TRBJ1-1	CATSQGALMAEAFF	TGTGCCACCAGTCAGGGGGCTCTGATGGCTGAAGCTTTCTTT
NA	NA	TRBV4-1	TRBJ2-5	CASSQGPGEETQYF	TGCGCCAGCAGCCAAGGTCCAGGGGAAGAGACCCAGTACTTC
TRBD1	NA	TRBV6-5	TRBJ1-2	CASSQGGRTYGYTF	TGTGCCAGCAGCCAGGGGGGACGGACCTATGGCTACACCTTC
TRBD2	once	TRBV18	TRBJ2-1	CASSLSGIYNEQFF	TGTGCCAGCTCACTAAGCGGGATTTACAATGAGCAGTTCTTC
NA	NA	TRBV21-1	TRBJ1-5	CASSRTVSNQPQHF	TGTGCCAGCAGCAGGACAGTTAGCAATCAGCCCCAGCATTTT
TRBD2	NA	TRBV11-2	TRBJ2-7	CASSFLAGDLYEQYF	TGTGCCAGCAGCTTCCTAGCGGGAGATCTCTACGAGCAGTACTTC
NA	NA	TRBV6-5	TRBJ1-1	CASSYRGMNTEAFF	TGTGCCAGCAGTTACAGAGGCATGAACACTGAAGCTTTCTTT
NA	few	TRBV30	TRBJ1-5	CAWSLRARPDYPQHF	TGTGCCTGGAGCCTTCGGGCGCGACCGGACTATCCCCAGCATTTT
TRBD2	NA	TRBV9	TRBJ2-1	CASSVVGGSSYNEQFF	TGTGCCAGCAGCGTAGTAGGCGGGAGCTCCTACAATGAGCAGTTCTTC
NA	NA	TRBV7-9	TRBJ1-2	CASSFIVEVSYGYTF	TGTGCCAGCAGCTTTATCGTCGAGGTTTCCTATGGCTACACCTTC
TRBD1	NA	TRBV6-5	TRBJ1-1	CATYDRENTEAFF	TGTGCCACCTACGACAGGGAGAACACTGAAGCTTTCTTT
TRBD1	NA	TRBV27	TRBJ1-1	CASRWTGMNTEAFF	TGTGCCAGCAGGTGGACAGGGATGAACACTGAAGCTTTCTTT
TRBD2	once	TRBV28	TRBJ2-2	CASSLRLAANTGELFF	TGTGCCAGCAGTTTACGACTAGCGGCGAACACCGGGGAGCTGTTTTTT
TRBD1	NA	TRBV10-3	TRBJ1-1	CAIRTGGRAEAFF	TGTGCCATCAGGACAGGGGGCCGGGCTGAAGCTTTCTTT
TRBD1	NA	TRBV2	TRBJ1-6	CASTPVAGGLIPSYNSPLHF	TGTGCCAGCACCCCGGTGGCAGGGGGCTTAATTCCCTCCTATAATTCACCCCTCCACTTT
NA	NA	TRBV6-6	TRBJ2-2	CASSYAAGINTGELFF	TGTGCCAGCAGTTACGCGGCAGGGATTAACACCGGGGAGCTGTTTTTT
NA	NA	TRBV12-3/TRBV12-4	TRBJ1-2	CASRSTTGGGYTF	TGTGCCAGCAGGAGTACGACGGGAGGCGGCTACACCTTC
NA	NA	TRBV18	TRBJ2-5	CASSPAGNKETQYF	TGTGCCAGCTCACCAGCAGGGAACAAAGAGACCCAGTACTTC
NA	NA	TRBV27	TRBJ1-1	CASSLSGGLPGPEAFF	TGTGCCAGCAGTTTATCGGGAGGACTCCCTGGCCCTGAAGCTTTCTTT
TRBD1	NA	TRBV10-3	TRBJ2-7	CAISESAGGSYEQYF	TGTGCCATCAGTGAGTCGGCAGGGGGATCCTACGAGCAGTACTTC
NA	once	TRBV3-1/TRBV3-2	TRBJ1-1	CASSPTPPGMAFF	TGTGCCAGCAGCCCAACGCCCCCAGGAATGGCTTTCTTT
NA	many	TRBV19	TRBJ2-1	CASSLWPNEQFF	TGTGCCAGTAGTCTCTGGCCCAATGAGCAGTTCTTC
TRBD2	NA	TRBV4-2	TRBJ2-4	CASSQGLGEGIIQYF	TGTGCCAGCAGCCAAGGCCTGGGGGAGGGCATCATTCAGTACTTC
NA	NA	TRBV28	TRBJ2-5	CASSPGHLQETQYF	TGTGCCAGCAGTCCCGGACACCTCCAAGAGACCCAGTACTTC
NA	NA	TRBV19	TRBJ1-5	CASTFSRGFTPYQPQHF	TGTGCCAGTACCTTCTCCCGAGGCTTCACCCCATATCAGCCCCAGCATTTT
TRBD1	once	TRBV4-2	TRBJ1-4	CASSQMGDRGEKLFF	TGTGCCAGCAGCCAAATGGGGGACAGGGGTGAAAAACTGTTTTTT
NA	NA	TRBV28	TRBJ1-1	CASSLGGRYGAEAFF	TGTGCCAGCAGTTTGGGGGGGCGTTATGGGGCTGAAGCTTTCTTT
NA	NA	TRBV28	TRBJ2-2	CASSLVRGWSGELFF	TGTGCCAGCAGTCTTGTAAGGGGATGGTCCGGGGAGCTGTTTTTT
NA	NA	TRBV11-1	TRBJ1-6	CASSFDTGNSPLHF	TGTGCCAGCAGCTTCGACACGGGGAATTCACCCCTCCACTTT
TRBD1	NA	TRBV2	TRBJ1-1	CASSERQGETEAFF	TGTGCCAGCAGTGAAAGACAGGGAGAAACTGAAGCTTTCTTT
TRBD1	NA	TRBV2	TRBJ2-3	CASSERRTGQLPDTQYF	TGTGCCAGCAGTGAAAGGCGGACAGGCCAACTCCCAGATACGCAGTATTTT
TRBD2	NA	TRBV11-2	TRBJ2-1	CASSSLRQREGQRNEQFF	TGTGCCAGCAGCTCGCTTAGGCAGCGGGAGGGCCAGAGGAATGAGCAGTTCTTC
NA	once	TRBV4-1	TRBJ1-6	CASSQERGMGNSPLHF	TGCGCCAGCAGCCAAGAAAGGGGGATGGGAAATTCACCCCTCCACTTT
NA	NA	TRBV20-1	TRBJ2-7	CSAYQGYEQYF	TGCAGTGCTTATCAGGGATACGAGCAGTACTTC
TRBD2	NA	TRBV10-3	TRBJ2-7	CAISPGLAEAEQYF	TGTGCCATCAGTCCGGGACTAGCGGAGGCCGAGCAGTACTTC